The 19 T cell receptor beta chains reported below all come from one sample, sequenced in a study of T cells in localized non-small cell lung cancer. Sequenced by immunoSEQ multiplex PCR; TCRdb stores in-frame clones only, minus some. The sample includes tens of thousands of clones, around 86% of them seen just once. The sample in question was peripheral blood, obtained before any cancer treatment. Receptors originate from a woman between 35 and 70 years old with stage I lung adenocarcinoma.

V is TRBV11-1 and J is TRBJ1-1; TRBD1 might be the D (6 bases). Trimming shortened V by 1 base and J by 8 bases, and 8 bases separated the two germline ends. Germline assignment: CDR1 SGHAT and CDR2 FQDESV (reference sequence). The CDR3 length is 12 residues. The DNA of the CDR3 is TGTGCCAGCAGCTTAGAAAGGGGGGAAGCTTTCTTT. Residues: CASSLERGEAFF.

The chain has TRBV7-6 and TRBJ2-5; the match to TRBD2 covers 8 bases. CDR3 size: 14 residues. V was pared by 5 bases and J by 4 bases, with 6 bases of the junction left unmatched. Per germline, CDR1 SGHVS and CDR2 FNYEAQ. The CDR3: CASSPTSAGETQYF. Here the CDR3 DNA reads TGTGCCAGCAGCCCGACTAGCGCGGGAGAGACCCAGTACTTC.

The chain employs TRBV21-1 and TRBJ1-6. TRBV21-1 represents a pseudogene. This CDR3 region has 14 residues. CDR3 nucleotide sequence: TGTGCCAGCAGCACCAGGAGTGATAATTCACCCCTCCACTTT. This translates into CASSTRSDNSPLHF.

J is TRBJ2-5 and V is TRBV6-5; TRBD1 matches at 8 bases. V lost 6 bases to trimming and J lost 8 bases; unmatched junction nucleotides: 5. Germline-derived CDR1 and CDR2 are MNHEY and SVGAGI. CDR3 length equals 12 residues. The CDR3 DNA sequence: TGTGCCAGCAGCCGACAGGGGAGTACCCAGTACTTC. Amino acids: CASSRQGSTQYF.

V gene TRBV10-3 combines with J gene TRBJ1-2; weak D call: TRBD1 (5 bases). The CDR3 spans 15 residues. The V and J ends lost 0 bases and 10 bases respectively, with 18 bases between them. Germline CDR1 ENHRY, CDR2 SYGVKD. CDR3 nucleotides: TGTGCCATCAGTGAGTCGTTGGTAATTGGACATGTCTACACCTTC. Residues: CAISESLVIGHVYTF.

The chain combines TRBV7-2 with TRBJ2-4; 7 bases map to TRBD1. With 3 bases clipped from V and 1 base from J, the junction kept 6 bases outside the gene matches. The germline gives CDR1 SGHTA, CDR2 FQGNSA. The length of the CDR3 is 16 residues. The CDR3 region is CASSLDRSGAKNIQYF. CDR3 DNA sequence: TGTGCCAGCAGCTTGGACAGGTCAGGGGCCAAAAACATTCAGTACTTC. The whole variable domain, filled in from reference TRBV7-2 and TRBJ2-4, reads GAGVSQSPSNKVTEKGKDVELRCDPISGHTALYWYRQSLGQGLEFLIYFQGNSAPDKSGLPSDRFSAERTGGSVSTLTIQRTQQEDSAVYLCASSLDRSGAKNIQYFGAGTRLSVL.

The rearrangement uses TRBV11-3 and TRBJ2-3; the match to TRBD2 covers 8 bases. Unmatched junction bases numbered 7, after V lost 3 bases and J lost 2 bases. The CDR3 sequence is 16 residues long. Germline V gene sequence: CDR1 SGHNT, CDR2 YENEEA. The CDR3 DNA reads as TGTGCCAGCAGCTTCAAGGCGGGGGGAGACACAGATACGCAGTATTTT. It translates to CASSFKAGGDTDTQYF.

J is TRBJ1-5 and V is TRBV5-4, with D unclear. Germline CDR1 SGHNT, CDR2 YYREEE (reference sequence). Trimming cost V 3 bases and J 5 bases, with 9 bases left between them. The CDR3 totals 13 residues. The CDR3 nucleotides are TGTGCCAGCAGCTCAGGACCCGATCAGCCCCAGCATTTT. Translating it yields CASSSGPDQPQHF.

V usage is TRBV5-1 and J usage is TRBJ2-2, with D tentatively TRBD1 (5 bases). The CDR3 contains 15 residues. The V and J ends lost 0 bases and 3 bases respectively, with 9 bases between them. From germline, CDR1 is SGHRS and CDR2 YFSETQ. CDR3 protein: CASSLVKGDTGELFF. In DNA, the CDR3 is TGCGCCAGCAGCTTGGTAAAAGGGGACACCGGGGAGCTGTTTTTT.

This sequence joins TRBV5-4 and TRBJ2-3; D remains unclear. V lost 3 bases and J lost 3, with 8 bases in between. The germline V gene encodes CDR1 SGHNT and CDR2 YYREEE (reference sequence). The CDR3 covers 13 residues. The CDR3 reads CASSSLRTDTQYF. The CDR3 DNA reads as TGTGCCAGCAGCTCCCTGCGGACAGATACGCAGTATTTT.

Note on this clone: A junction end diverges from the germline sequence, so it may reflect a read error. V usage is TRBV18 and J usage is TRBJ2-1; 8 positions agree with TRBD1. Germline V gives CDR1 KGHSH, CDR2 LQKENI. The CDR3 has 14 residues. The CDR3 DNA sequence: TGTGCCAGCTCACCATCGGACAGGGTGACCGGGGGCCTCTTC. This codes for CASSPSDRVTGGLF.

In this sample, this clone turned up once. The gene calls are TRBV27 and TRBJ1-2; a possible D gene is TRBD1 (5 bases). Trimming left V 2 bases short and J 6 bases short, with 13 bases between. From germline, CDR1 is MNHEY and CDR2 SMNVEV (reference sequence). The CDR3 consists of 14 residues. In DNA form, the CDR3 reads TGTGCCAGCAGTTTACGGGAGGGGATGAATGGCTACACCTTC. Amino acid sequence: CASSLREGMNGYTF.

The rearrangement uses TRBV30 and TRBJ1-6; the D gene is possibly TRBD1 (5 bases). V lost 0 bases to trimming and J lost 7 bases, with 7 bases between them. Germline V gene sequence: CDR1 GTSNPN, CDR2 SVGIG (reference sequence). This CDR3 has 13 amino acids. The CDR3 is CAWSVQENSPLHF. CDR3 nucleotide sequence: TGTGCCTGGAGTGTACAGGAGAATTCACCCCTCCACTTT.

The V and J genes are TRBV5-1 and TRBJ1-1, with TRBD1 identical over 8 bases. The CDR3 is 16 residues long. Trimming removed 3 bases from V and 4 bases from J; junction bases left unmatched: 11. Germline V gene data show CDR1 as SGHRS and CDR2 as YFSETQ. CDR3 in amino acids: CASSSLRTGRVTEAFF. CDR3 DNA: TGCGCCAGCAGCTCCCTTCGGACAGGGAGAGTCACTGAAGCTTTCTTT.

The chain carries TRBV7-9 and TRBJ1-1; tentative D call: TRBD1 (5 bases). Germline lookup yields CDR1 SEHNR and CDR2 FQNEAQ (reference sequence). V dropped 4 bases and J dropped 1 base, with 7 bases sitting between them. There are 13 residues in the CDR3. DNA of the CDR3: TGTGCCAGCAGCTCGACAGAGAACACTGAAGCTTTCTTT. Residues: CASSSTENTEAFF.

This chain joins TRBV7-2 and TRBJ2-5; 9 bases fit TRBD1. The CDR3 spans 16 residues. Per the germline V gene, CDR1 is SGHTA and CDR2 is FQGNSA. V lost 2 bases and J lost 4; bases outside the gene matches: 8. Here the CDR3 DNA reads TGTGCCAGCAGCTTATCCCACAGGGGGCTGCGAGAGACCCAGTACTTC. Translation: CASSLSHRGLRETQYF.

This clone turned up a few times. This rearrangement joins TRBV7-2 to TRBJ1-6, with TRBD1 identical over 9 bases. Germline V CDR1 and CDR2: SGHTA, FQGNSA. This CDR3 spans 16 amino acids. The ends lost 6 bases at V and 7 bases at J; junction bases unmatched: 10. The CDR3, as DNA: TGTGCCAGCAGAGTCCAACCCGGGACAGGGAATTCACCCCTCCACTTT. As protein: CASRVQPGTGNSPLHF.

The gene calls are TRBV7-9 and TRBJ2-6; D remains unclear. CDR1 is SEHNR, CDR2 FQNEAQ, per germline (reference sequence). CDR3 length: 14 residues. V lost 0 bases to trimming and J lost 0 bases, with 0 bases between them. The CDR3 nucleotides read TGTGCCAGCAGCTTAGCCTCTGGGGCCAACGTCCTGACTTTC. It encodes CASSLASGANVLTF.

This chain joins TRBV11-3 and TRBJ2-6, with 9 bases aligning to TRBD1. From germline, CDR1 is SGHNT and CDR2 YENEEA. V lost 2 bases to trimming and J lost 3 bases; unmatched junction nucleotides: 2. This CDR3 has 16 residues. The CDR3 loop is CASSLTGGFGANVLTF. The CDR3 nucleotides read TGTGCCAGCAGCTTAACAGGGGGCTTTGGGGCCAACGTCCTGACTTTC.